One T cell receptor beta chain is described in this entry. Its antigen remains undetermined. The record has no base qualities; no much larger clone is one base away. TCRbeta CDR3 regions were amplified from genomic DNA by means of the immunoSEQ Assay, a bias-controlled multiplex PCR. In the source study's methods: The number of nucleated cells in each sample was estimated from the amplification of reference gene primers within the assay. Sequence reads were collapsed and filtered to measure the absolute abundance of every unique TCRbeta CDR3 rearrangement. For each sample, productive Simpson clonality was calculated as the square root of Simpson's diversity index over productive rearrangements. TCRdb carries this immuneACCESS record with in-frame sequences only. Its versions omit some clonotypes, under half of them owing to an unresolved V gene in the studies checked, with the rest unexplained. V, J and clone size reflect that table, while D and trimming were determined from the DNA. Here the sample has approximately 80,000 clones; around 89% occur a single time. About 9% of the sample is held by the ten biggest clonotypes.

Each collaborating institution followed its own protocols to collect whole blood in K2EDTA tubes. Collaborator samples were shipped for TCRbeta analysis as frozen whole blood, isolated PBMCs, or DNA extracted from either sample type. The data stem from a study of blood T cell repertoires in COVID-19 (dated by TCRdb to the early 2020s). About the study as a whole: Collaborator samples came from the United States, Italy and Spain and covered acute and convalescent phases of COVID-19. The material from the prospective study consisted of cDNA or gDNA derived from T cells, B-cell-depleted T cells, or PBMCs. Subjects who had been exposed to COVID-19, were actively infected with it, or had recovered from it provided the deeply sampled blood TCRbeta repertoires that made up the dataset. A freely available public database, intended as a resource for researchers studying the immune response to SARS-CoV-2, is where the repertoires were released. Samples came from the ongoing ImmuneRACE study (first 160 participants) plus 1,254 subjects from 6 global collaborators. Sample metadata almost always included a de-identified subject ID, COVID-19 status, age in years and sex. Where HLA class I and class II types were available, the types were taken from metadata supplied by the sample provider, not from assay-based typing. The full study reports these points: Clinical and demographic metadata were provided uncurated, with the amount varying by source and participant.

A distance of 14 bases separates the germline ends of V and J, which lose 3 bases and 2 bases respectively. In the germline V gene, CDR1 corresponds to LGHNT and CDR2 to FRNRAP. Taken from cysteine to phenylalanine, the CDR3 has 15 residues. CDR3 DNA only is kept here, 45 bases in frame from base 1. The rearrangement joined TRBV12-5 to TRBJ2-7, and TRBD2 may be the D gene, going by 6 matching bases. The specimen was peripheral blood. The source of this sequence is a human donor in a cohort sampled during active COVID-19. The CDR3 corresponds to CASGFLTRQAYEQYF. DNA sequence: TGTGCTAGTGGTTTCCTGACTAGGCAGGCCTACGAGCAGTACTTC.